Following are 27 T cell receptor beta chains from one sample sequenced in a study of cytomegalovirus exposure and HLA in healthy donors. PCR was performed using 60 Vbeta and 13 Jbeta primers. The assay was immunoSEQ multiplex PCR, and TCRdb's table has in-frame clones only and misses some. The sample holds about 140,000 clones; over 75% are singletons and the top ten take approximately 4.8%. The source material was PBMCs. These receptor sequences come from a man in his thirties or forties in good health.

V is TRBV9 and J is TRBJ1-2, with TRBD1 as a possible D gene (5 bases). V lost 5 bases and J 8 bases, leaving 16 bases between the germline ends. Germline CDR1 SGDLS, CDR2 YYNGEE. This CDR3 is built from 13 residues. The CDR3 loop is CASRDPRVGGYTF. The CDR3 DNA is TGTGCCAGCAGGGACCCCAGGGTAGGGGGCTACACCTTC.

The genes are TRBV30 and TRBJ2-2; 8 bases agree with TRBD1. The germline V gene has CDR1 GTSNPN and CDR2 SVGIG (reference sequence). Trimming cost V 5 bases and J 2 bases; bases outside gene matches: 4. The CDR3 runs to 14 residues. The CDR3 DNA reads as TGTGCCTGGGGACAGGGTTATAACACCGGGGAGCTGTTTTTT. This sequence encodes CAWGQGYNTGELFF.

The sample holds one count of this clone. This chain uses TRBV7-9 with TRBJ1-5; 7 bases line up with TRBD1. CDR3 size: 14 residues. The germline V gene has CDR1 SEHNR and CDR2 FQNEAQ (reference sequence). The V gene end was trimmed by 5 bases and the J gene end by 2 bases; junction bases not matched to a gene: 3. CDR3 in amino acids: CASSIGQGNQPQHF. In DNA, the CDR3 is TGTGCCAGCAGCATAGGACAGGGCAATCAGCCCCAGCATTTT.

The rearrangement links TRBV11-3 to TRBJ2-2; 7 nucleotides line up with TRBD2. The V and J ends lost 10 bases and 5 bases, in that order; junction bases with no gene match: 1. The CDR3 is made up of 11 amino acids. Germline V gene sequence: CDR1 SGHNT, CDR2 YENEEA. The CDR3 sequence: CATRGTGELFF. The CDR3 coding sequence is TGTGCCACGCGGGGGACCGGGGAGCTGTTTTTT.

The chain is built from TRBV9 and TRBJ1-2, with 9 nucleotides matching TRBD1. Germline CDR1 is SGDLS and CDR2 is YYNGEE. V lost 6 bases and J lost 7; bases outside the gene matches: 7. There are 13 residues in the CDR3. CDR3 DNA sequence: TGTGCCAGCAACTTACAGGGGGCCCGTGGCTACACCTTC. Protein: CASNLQGARGYTF.

The rearrangement links TRBV9 to TRBJ1-2; TRBD1 agrees at 10 bases. The V gene's germline CDR1 is SGDLS and CDR2 YYNGEE. V shed 3 bases and J 4 bases; nucleotides not matched to a gene: 0. This CDR3 contains 13 residues. Here the CDR3 reads CASSGDRGYGYTF. The CDR3 DNA reads as TGTGCCAGCAGCGGGGACAGGGGCTATGGCTACACCTTC.

The CDR3 coding sequence is TGTGCCAGCAGCGTAGAGGGACAGGGCTATGGCTACACCTTC. It is translated as CASSVEGQGYGYTF. The rearrangement uses TRBV9 and TRBJ1-2; 9 bases agree with TRBD1. Germline assignment: CDR1 SGDLS and CDR2 YYNGEE. V shed 0 bases and J 4 bases; nucleotides not matched to a gene: 1. This CDR3 is 14 amino acids long.

The V gene is TRBV6-5, the J gene TRBJ1-6; no reliable D call. Germline CDR1 reads MNHEY; CDR2 reads SVGAGI. The CDR3 runs 14 residues. V was trimmed by 3 bases and J by 7 bases, leaving 10 bases between them. The CDR3 DNA reads as TGTGCCAGCAGTTATGGGCCGATAAATTCACCCCTCCACTTT. Its protein product is CASSYGPINSPLHF.

This clone came up once. The V and J genes are TRBV6-4 and TRBJ1-2; the match to TRBD1 covers 7 bases. CDR1 is MRHNA, CDR2 SNTAGT, per germline. The ends lost 4 bases at V and 7 bases at J; junction bases unmatched: 3. The CDR3 runs to 12 residues. The DNA of the CDR3 is TGTGCCAGCAGTGGCGACAGGGTTGGCTACACCTTC. Residues: CASSGDRVGYTF.

Here the CDR3 DNA reads TGTGCCAGTAGTATGGACAGGGCGGCTGGAAACACCATATATTTT. This translates into CASSMDRAAGNTIYF. This chain joins TRBV19 and TRBJ1-3, with 8 bases matching TRBD1. CDR3 length: 15 amino acids. V gave up 3 bases and J gave up 2 bases; unmatched junction bases: 3. Germline CDR1 and CDR2: LNHDA and SQIVND (reference sequence). The whole variable domain, filled in from reference TRBV19 and TRBJ1-3, reads DGGITQSPKYLFRKEGQNVTLSCEQNLNHDAMYWYRQDPGQGLRLIYYSQIVNDFQKGDIAEGYSVSREKKESFPLTVTSAQKNPTAFYLCASSMDRAAGNTIYFGEGSWLTVV.

This clone has a single count. The J gene is TRBJ1-5, the V gene TRBV19, with unresolved D. The CDR3 length is 16 residues. Trimming removed 9 bases from V and 2 bases from J, with 20 bases in between. The V gene's germline CDR1 is LNHDA and CDR2 SQIVND (reference sequence). CDR3: CASRGTYLLGNQPQHF. The DNA of the CDR3 is TGTGCCAGCCGGGGAACATATTTATTGGGCAATCAGCCCCAGCATTTT.

V gene TRBV7-3 combines with J gene TRBJ1-1; 7 nucleotides match TRBD1. Losses at the gene ends were 4 bases for V and 3 bases for J; bases not matched to a gene: 2. The length of the CDR3 is 13 residues. CDR1 is SGHTA, CDR2 FQGTGA, per germline. The CDR3 loop reads CASSSQGDTEAFF. The CDR3 DNA reads as TGTGCCAGCAGCTCCCAGGGGGACACTGAAGCTTTCTTT.

This clone was picked up one time. The rearrangement uses TRBV13 and TRBJ2-3; D remains ambiguous. The germline CDR1 and CDR2 sequences are PRHDT and FYEKMQ (reference sequence). This CDR3 has 14 residues. The germline V and J ends were trimmed by 2 bases and 0 bases, with 6 bases remaining between them. CDR3 region: CASSLKTSTDTQYF. CDR3 coding DNA: TGTGCCAGCAGCTTAAAGACTAGCACAGATACGCAGTATTTT.

The chain links TRBV6-5 to TRBJ2-1; TRBD2 aligns across 8 bases. CDR3 length: 13 residues. The germline V gene encodes CDR1 MNHEY and CDR2 SVGAGI. J was trimmed by 9 bases and V by 8 bases; bases with no gene match: 9. The CDR3 DNA is TGTGCCAGCCGGGAAACGGGAGGGCCTGAGCAGTTCTTC. Translation: CASRETGGPEQFF.

The CDR3 region is CASSYSGQGGTEAFF. The CDR3 nucleotides read TGTGCCAGCAGTTACTCCGGACAGGGAGGGACTGAAGCTTTCTTT. The chain employs TRBV6-5 and TRBJ1-1; 8 bases are shared with TRBD1. This CDR3 contains 15 residues. V shed 0 bases, J shed 5 bases, and the junction held 5 bases outside the gene matches. Germline loops: CDR1 MNHEY, CDR2 SVGAGI.

The rearrangement uses TRBV5-6 and TRBJ1-3; D remains unclear. The CDR3 has 14 residues. Deletions cut 0 bases from V and 3 bases from J, with 7 bases between. CDR1 and CDR2 (germline): SGHDT, YYEEEE. For the CDR3, the DNA is TGTGCCAGCAGCTTGGGACCAGGTGGAAACACCATATATTTT. Translating gives CASSLGPGGNTIYF.

This chain connects TRBV30 to TRBJ2-3; tentative D call: TRBD1 (6 bases). The V end lost 1 base, the J end lost 2 bases, and 19 bases lay between the germline ends. Germline V CDR1 and CDR2: GTSNPN, SVGIG (reference sequence). The CDR3 spans 17 residues. The CDR3 region has the DNA TGTGCCTGGAGTGGGTACAGGGTGAATGGGACCACAGATACGCAGTATTTT. The encoded protein is CAWSGYRVNGTTDTQYF.

The rearrangement links TRBV7-9 to TRBJ2-7; TRBD2 matches at 7 bases. The CDR3 totals 17 residues. V dropped 1 base and J dropped 0; count of bases not matched to a gene: 9. Germline CDR1 and CDR2: SEHNR and FQNEAQ (reference sequence). The CDR3 reads CASSLGASGLYSYEQYF. As DNA, the CDR3 is TGTGCCAGCAGCTTAGGGGCTAGCGGCTTATACTCCTACGAGCAGTACTTC. The full variable domain, its missing parts supplied by reference TRBV7-9 and TRBJ2-7, is DTGVSQNPRHKITKRGQNVTFRCDPISEHNRLYWYRQTLGQGPEFLTYFQNEAQLEKSRLLSDRFSAERPKGSFSTLEIQRTEQGDSAMYLCASSLGASGLYSYEQYFGPGTRLTVT.

The chain is built from TRBV10-3 and TRBJ1-3; tentative D call: TRBD1 (6 bases). This CDR3 comprises 17 residues. V shed 4 bases and J shed 1 base, with 17 bases lying between them. Germline V gives CDR1 ENHRY, CDR2 SYGVKD. CDR3 in DNA: TGTGCCATCAGTGGTAAGGGACAAGTCGGTTCTGGAAACACCATATATTTT. Protein product: CAISGKGQVGSGNTIYF.

The rearrangement uses TRBV28 and TRBJ2-7, with D perhaps matching TRBD1 (6 bases). Germline CDR1 and CDR2: MDHEN and SYDVKM. This CDR3 has 14 residues. V was shortened by 6 bases and J by 0 bases, with 12 bases between the two germline ends. CDR3 in DNA: TGTGCCAGCAGGGACAGCCAGTTCTCCTACGAGCAGTACTTC. Translated, it gives CASRDSQFSYEQYF.

The rearrangement uses TRBV7-3 and TRBJ2-3, with 7 bases fitting TRBD2. The CDR3 is 14 residues long. The germline CDR1 and CDR2 sequences are SGHTA and FQGTGA. Germline trimming cut 11 bases from V and 4 bases from J; bases unmatched to any gene: 12. The CDR3 DNA reads as TGTGCCTACTTCTCGGGGGGTCCATCAGATACGCAGTATTTT. Translation: CAYFSGGPSDTQYF.

The J gene is TRBJ1-3, the V gene TRBV15, with TRBD1 as a possible D gene (6 bases). Germline V lookup: CDR1 LNHNV, CDR2 YYDKDF (reference sequence). The CDR3 loop spans 16 amino acids. The V end lost 2 bases, the J end lost 1 base, and 12 bases lay between the germline ends. CDR3 coding DNA: TGTGCCACCAGCAGACAGGGGCCTTCGTCTGGAAACACCATATATTTT. Its translation is CATSRQGPSSGNTIYF.

This chain uses TRBV14 with TRBJ2-5, with D possibly matching TRBD2 (5 bases). The germline gives CDR1 SGHDN, CDR2 FVKESK. The CDR3 extends over 15 amino acids. V was pared by 1 base and J by 5 bases, with 14 bases between. CDR3 DNA sequence: TGTGCCAGCAGCCAAGGTTTCGGGGTGGTGGAGACCCAGTACTTC. This sequence encodes CASSQGFGVVETQYF.

V gene TRBV5-6 combines with J gene TRBJ1-3; tentative D call: TRBD1 (5 bases). CDR1 SGHDT and CDR2 YYEEEE come from the germline V gene. This CDR3 contains 15 residues. V gave up 0 bases and J gave up 3 bases, with 10 bases separating them. The CDR3 DNA follows: TGTGCCAGCAGCTTGGGTCGCAGGGATGGAAACACCATATATTTT. It is translated as CASSLGRRDGNTIYF.

This chain uses TRBV27 with TRBJ2-7; 7 bases match TRBD1. Germline CDR1 and CDR2: MNHEY and SMNVEV (reference sequence). The V gene end was trimmed by 6 bases and the J gene end by 4 bases; junction bases not matched to a gene: 6. CDR3 length: 13 amino acids. For the CDR3, the DNA is TGTGCCAGCAGGCCTCGGGACAGATACGAGCAGTACTTC. This codes for CASRPRDRYEQYF.

Comments on this clone: In the same sample, other DNA sequences code for this CDR3. V and J are TRBV7-2 and TRBJ2-2, with TRBD1 matching 7 bases. This CDR3 comprises 15 residues. With 2 bases clipped from V and 0 bases from J, the junction kept 0 bases outside the gene matches. Germline V gene sequence: CDR1 SGHTA, CDR2 FQGNSA. The CDR3 is CASSLQGANTGELFF. The CDR3, as DNA: TGTGCCAGCAGCTTACAGGGGGCGAACACCGGGGAGCTGTTTTTT.

The rearrangement uses TRBV7-9 and TRBJ1-3, with TRBD1 as a possible D gene (5 bases). The CDR3 sequence is 15 residues long. V lost 2 bases to trimming and J lost 0 bases, with 8 bases between them. Germline V gene sequence: CDR1 SEHNR, CDR2 FQNEAQ (reference sequence). CDR3 DNA: TGTGCCAGCAGCTTAAGGCAGGGCTCTGGAAACACCATATATTTT. Amino acids: CASSLRQGSGNTIYF. The full variable domain, with the rest looked up from reference TRBV7-9 and TRBJ1-3, is DTGVSQNPRHKITKRGQNVTFRCDPISEHNRLYWYRQTLGQGPEFLTYFQNEAQLEKSRLLSDRFSAERPKGSFSTLEIQRTEQGDSAMYLCASSLRQGSGNTIYFGEGSWLTVV.